The entry below gives a single TCR beta chain sequence along with its context. What this receptor recognizes is not known. Qualities for individual bases were not recorded, and no much larger clone is one base off. Patients with a history of autoimmune disease or receiving systemic immunosuppression were excluded from the trial. Peripheral blood for TCR sequencing was collected from all dose cohorts at baseline, on cycle 4 day 1, and on cycle 7 day 1. Samples came from an open-label, multicenter, first-in-human phase I dose-escalation trial of ivuxolimab. Adults with locally advanced or metastatic head and neck squamous cell, hepatocellular, melanoma or renal cell carcinoma were enrolled in the trial. Before TCR sequencing, CD4+ T cells and CD8+ T cells from peripheral blood were sorted into separate populations. CDR1 and CDR2 are drawn from the germline V gene: SNHLY, FYNNEI. V loses 9 bases of germline sequence and J loses 7 bases, and the interval between the two ends is 18 bases. Measured from the cysteine to the phenylalanine, the CDR3 is 14 residues long. The read is trimmed to its CDR3 DNA, 42 bases read in frame from base 1.

These data belong to a study of OX40 agonist ivuxolimab in advanced cancers. At the level of the whole study: Ivuxolimab, which targeted the costimulatory receptor OX40 (CD134), was an agonistic, fully human IgG2 monoclonal antibody. Intravenous ivuxolimab was administered to patients every 2 weeks at six dose levels: 0.01, 0.1, 0.3, 1.5, 3 and 10 mg/kg. Among the approximately 50 dose-escalation patients, around 20 had hepatocellular carcinoma, approximately 15 melanoma, 9 renal cell carcinoma and 9 head and neck cancer. In the dose-escalation cohort, 82.7% of patients were male, and the mean age was approximately 55 years, with a range of 23 to 79. Prior anti-PD-1, anti-PD-L1 or anti-CTLA-4 therapy was permitted, and checkpoint inhibitors had been received by 40% to 50% of dose-escalation patients. Partial responses were achieved by three dose-escalation patients, of whom one had hepatocellular carcinoma and two had cutaneous melanoma. Peripheral TCRbeta sequencing was intended to test whether TCR sequence diversity was altered and clonal T-cell expansion was caused by ivuxolimab. The paper describes the monotherapy dose-escalation part (N ≈ 51 patients) of the phase I trial of ivuxolimab. The paper as a whole reports these results and caveats: After ivuxolimab, CD8+ T cells had more expanded clones than CD4+ T cells on average. The antigen specificity of the peripheral T cells that underwent clonal expansion was not determined. At doses of 0.1 to 3.0 mg/kg, clonal expansion of both CD4+ and CD8+ blood T cells was observed from baseline to week 6. Low levels of normalized T-cell clonal expansion were also seen in some patients who did not respond. In the 0.1-3.0 mg/kg groups, partial responders were among the patients with the lowest normalized peripheral clonal expansion, particularly in CD8+ T cells.

Genomic DNA was extracted from sorted cells for sequencing of the TCRbeta CDR3 region. The immunoSEQ Assay was used for sequencing of TCRbeta CDR3 regions. TCRdb retrieved this table from immuneACCESS and kept in-frame rearrangements only. Not all clones are present; in checked studies, unresolved V genes account for under half, and no reason is known for the remainder. Across this sample there are about 31,000 clones, with approximately 87% seen only once. Jointly, the top ten make up 20% to 30% of the sample. The rearranged chain carries TRBV2 and TRBJ1-4, with the D gene not clear enough to name. The sequence came from an adult with an advanced solid tumor such as melanoma, head and neck, liver or kidney cancer. The specimen was CD4+ or CD8+ T cells sorted from blood, collected in a trial of the OX40 agonist ivuxolimab. For the CDR3, the sequence is CASMSEATGEKLFF. The nucleotides read TGTGCCAGTATGAGCGAAGCGACGGGTGAAAAACTGTTTTTT.